This record covers a single TCR beta chain. Its antigen is not known. The PCR had 60 Vbeta and 13 Jbeta primers. The method was immunoSEQ multiplex PCR; TCRdb's version includes in-frame clones alone and lacks a portion of them. The repertoire holds 62,000 or so clones, roughly four fifths seen once, with roughly 4.5% in the top ten. The entry originates in a study of cytomegalovirus exposure and HLA in healthy donors. Study-wide findings and caveats: Links to common viral pathogens appeared, in a later analysis, for several of the most significant clusters.

Looked up from germline, CDR1 is SGDLS and CDR2 is YYNGEE. The CDR3 covers 18 residues. V was pared by 0 bases and J by 2 bases, with 19 bases between. Sequenced: PBMCs. This receptor was taken from a young man in good health and CMV-seronegative. The chain combines TRBV9 with TRBJ2-3, with a tentative D call TRBD2 (6 bases). CDR3 DNA sequence: TGTGCCAGCAGCGTAGTCCCGGGCAGGGCGGGATCCACAGATACGCAGTATTTT. This translates into CASSVVPGRAGSTDTQYF.